These 27 T cell receptor beta chains were sequenced from one sample in a study of blood T cell repertoires in COVID-19. Some clones are missing from TCRdb's copy, which holds only in-frame ones; the method was immunoSEQ multiplex PCR. Of approximately 97,000 clones listed, roughly 87% are singletons. Sequencing was carried out using peripheral blood. The receptor source for this set is a woman between 50 and 59 years old with COVID-19, enrolled during active disease.

The chain has TRBV7-2 and TRBJ2-7; 9 nucleotides line up with TRBD1. The CDR3 has 14 residues. Germline V gene lookup returns CDR1 SGHTA and CDR2 FQGNSA. The V gene end was trimmed by 4 bases and the J gene end by 5 bases; junction bases not matched to a gene: 6. CDR3 protein: CASSSPDRGHEQYF. CDR3 sequence (DNA): TGTGCCAGCAGCTCCCCGGACAGGGGACACGAGCAGTACTTC.

V gene TRBV28 combines with J gene TRBJ1-2; 11 nucleotides line up with TRBD1. Germline V CDR1 and CDR2: MDHEN, SYDVKM. The J segment lost 4 bases and the V segment lost 10 bases, leaving 11 bases of the junction unmatched. The CDR3 has 15 amino acids. The CDR3 DNA is TGTGCCATCCTGTTAGGGACAGGGGGTGGCTATGGCTACACCTTC. It is translated as CAILLGTGGGYGYTF.

This rearrangement joins TRBV11-2 to TRBJ2-1, with D perhaps matching TRBD1 (6 bases). Germline V gene sequence: CDR1 SGHAT, CDR2 FQNNGV. The CDR3 totals 15 residues. Trimming pared 1 base from V and 1 base from J, leaving 8 bases between. Here the CDR3 DNA reads TGTGCCAGCAGCTTAGTTAGGGGGTCCTACAATGAGCAGTTCTTC. Protein sequence: CASSLVRGSYNEQFF.

The chain joins TRBV9 to TRBJ2-2; TRBD1 aligns across 7 bases. This CDR3 contains 15 residues. The ends lost 6 bases at V and 6 bases at J; junction bases unmatched: 11. CDR1 and CDR2 (germline): SGDLS, YYNGEE. CDR3 sequence reads: CASTPRQGLPGELFF. CDR3 DNA: TGTGCCAGCACCCCCCGACAGGGTCTCCCCGGGGAGCTGTTTTTT.

This clone was seen once. The chain has TRBV24-1 and TRBJ1-2; the D gene is possibly TRBD1 (6 bases). The V end was cut by 10 bases, the J end by 3 bases, with 17 bases between. CDR1 is KGHDR, CDR2 SFDVKD, per germline. The CDR3 length is 14 residues. The CDR3 DNA is TGTGCCACAAAAGGGGGAAGGGTGGACTATGGCTACACCTTC. Its protein is CATKGGRVDYGYTF.

This chain connects TRBV3-1 (or the pseudogene TRBV3-2) to TRBJ2-5; D gene unclear. The CDR3 runs 11 residues. CDR1 and CDR2 (germline): LGHDT, YNNKEL (reference sequence). V was trimmed by 3 bases and J by 7 bases, leaving 6 bases between them. This CDR3 is CASSQTGTQYF. The CDR3 DNA reads as TGTGCCAGCAGCCAGACGGGGACCCAGTACTTC.

The chain combines TRBV3-1 (or the pseudogene TRBV3-2) with TRBJ2-1, with TRBD2 as a possible D gene (6 bases). The CDR3 is 15 residues long. V lost 4 bases and J lost 2, with 12 bases in between. Germline V gene lookup returns CDR1 LGHDT and CDR2 YNNKEL (reference sequence). The CDR3 region is CASSLGLGPYNEQFF. The CDR3 coding sequence is TGTGCCAGCAGCCTGGGACTGGGCCCCTACAATGAGCAGTTCTTC.

V and J are TRBV5-8 and TRBJ2-7, with TRBD1 matching over 7 bases. Losses at the gene ends were 5 bases for V and 5 bases for J; bases not matched to a gene: 22. The CDR3 has 18 residues. Germline CDR1 reads SGHTS; CDR2 reads YDEGEE. This chain's CDR3 is CASRPNTQGRVRVDEQYF. The CDR3 nucleotides are TGTGCCAGCAGACCGAATACACAGGGGCGGGTAAGGGTAGACGAGCAGTACTTC.

The chain employs TRBV12-5 and TRBJ1-3, with 8 bases that match TRBD1. The CDR3 runs 16 residues. Germline trimming cut 5 bases from V and 0 bases from J; bases unmatched to any gene: 6. Germline V gene sequence: CDR1 LGHNT, CDR2 FRNRAP. CDR3 coding DNA: TGTGCTAGTGGTAACCCCACAGGGGGCTCTGGAAACACCATATATTTT. Its protein product is CASGNPTGGSGNTIYF.

This chain connects TRBV11-2 to TRBJ1-2, with a weak D call TRBD1 (5 bases). The germline gives CDR1 SGHAT, CDR2 FQNNGV. This CDR3 comprises 12 residues. V lost 5 bases, J lost 8 bases, and 12 bases lay in between. CDR3 amino acids: CASSKRTSGYTF. The DNA for the CDR3 is TGTGCCAGCAGCAAGAGGACATCGGGCTACACCTTC.

The J gene is TRBJ2-2, the V gene TRBV9; 7 bases are shared with TRBD1. Germline-derived CDR1 and CDR2 are SGDLS and YYNGEE. J gave up 6 bases and V 0 bases, and 2 bases lay outside the gene matches. The CDR3 length is 14 residues. CDR3 residues: CASSVDRGPGELFF. In nucleotides, the CDR3 is TGTGCCAGCAGCGTAGACAGGGGACCCGGGGAGCTGTTTTTT.

The V call is TRBV19, the J call TRBJ2-5; D perhaps matches TRBD2 (6 bases). V was clipped by 3 bases and J by 5 bases, with 16 bases between them. CDR1 is LNHDA, CDR2 SQIVND, per germline (reference sequence). CDR3 length: 15 amino acids. Here the CDR3 DNA reads TGTGCCAGTAGTATCCTCGGGGGTAGCGCGGAGACCCAGTACTTC. It codes for CASSILGGSAETQYF. Combining the CDR3 with reference TRBV19 and TRBJ2-5 gives the whole variable domain DGGITQSPKYLFRKEGQNVTLSCEQNLNHDAMYWYRQDPGQGLRLIYYSQIVNDFQKGDIAEGYSVSREKKESFPLTVTSAQKNPTAFYLCASSILGGSAETQYFGPGTRLLVL.

The CDR3 spells CASSLGTSGTDTQYF. CDR3 sequence (DNA): TGCGCCAGCAGCTTGGGGACTAGCGGCACAGATACGCAGTATTTT. The chain links TRBV5-1 to TRBJ2-3, with 9 bases identical to TRBD2. This CDR3 has 15 amino acids. The germline gives CDR1 SGHRS, CDR2 YFSETQ. Trimming took 0 bases from V and 1 from J; bases not matched to a gene: 0.

The chain employs TRBV11-3 and TRBJ2-7; tentative D call: TRBD1 (7 bases). The CDR3 sequence is 14 residues long. The germline V gene has CDR1 SGHNT and CDR2 YENEEA. V lost 5 bases, J lost 2 bases, and 13 bases lay in between. The CDR3 protein is CASSKAGQTYEQYF. Written as DNA, the CDR3 is TGTGCCAGCAGCAAGGCGGGACAGACCTACGAGCAGTACTTC. The whole variable domain, remainder taken from reference TRBV11-3 and TRBJ2-7, is EAGVVQSPRYKIIEKKQPVAFWCNPISGHNTLYWYLQNLGQGPELLIRYENEEAVDDSQLPKDRFSAERLKGVDSTLKIQPAELGDSAVYLCASSKAGQTYEQYFGPGTRLTVT.

The chain is built from TRBV30 and TRBJ2-1, with 7 bases identical to TRBD1. From germline, CDR1 is GTSNPN and CDR2 SVGIG (reference sequence). V lost 4 bases to trimming and J lost 3 bases; unmatched junction nucleotides: 3. The CDR3 loop spans 13 amino acids. In nucleotides, the CDR3 is TGTGCCTGGAACCGGGACAGCTACAATGAGCAGTTCTTC. It translates to CAWNRDSYNEQFF. The variable domain in full, completed from reference TRBV30 and TRBJ2-1, reads SQTIHQWPATLVQPVGSPLSLECTVEGTSNPNLYWYRQAAGRGLQLLFYSVGIGQISSEVPQNLSASRPQDRQFILSSKKLLLSDSGFYLCAWNRDSYNEQFFGPGTRLTVL.

The gene calls are TRBV11-3 and TRBJ1-1, with D maybe TRBD1 (6 bases). Per germline, CDR1 SGHNT and CDR2 YENEEA. V lost 1 base to trimming and J lost 0 bases, with 15 bases between them. The CDR3 covers 17 residues. The CDR3 nucleotides are TGTGCCAGCAGCTTAGTCGCGGTGGCAGGGGTGAACACTGAAGCTTTCTTT. Residues: CASSLVAVAGVNTEAFF.

Here the CDR3 DNA reads TGTGCCTGGGACAGGGGCCGGAGCACTGAAGCTTTCTTT. Translated: CAWDRGRSTEAFF. The chain employs TRBV30 and TRBJ1-1, with 8 positions matching TRBD1. This CDR3 spans 13 amino acids. J lost 4 bases, V lost 5 bases, and 6 bases had no gene match. Germline CDR1 and CDR2: GTSNPN and SVGIG (reference sequence).

The genes are TRBV7-2 and TRBJ2-3; D gene ambiguous. CDR1 and CDR2 (germline): SGHTA, FQGNSA. The V end was cut by 1 base, the J end by 4 bases, with 6 bases between. The CDR3 length is 13 residues. The chain's CDR3 is CASSLEYSDTQYF. CDR3 in DNA: TGTGCCAGCAGCTTAGAATATTCAGATACGCAGTATTTT.

The rearrangement uses TRBV19 and TRBJ1-1; no reliable D call. Trimming took 5 bases from V and 6 from J, leaving 13 bases between them. CDR1 and CDR2 from the germline V gene are LNHDA and SQIVND (reference sequence). The length of the CDR3 is 13 residues. DNA of the CDR3: TGTGCCAGTAGTTTGGCTCCAAGTCCTGAAGCTTTCTTT. Translation gives CASSLAPSPEAFF. Full variable domain (remainder filled in from reference TRBV19 and TRBJ1-1): DGGITQSPKYLFRKEGQNVTLSCEQNLNHDAMYWYRQDPGQGLRLIYYSQIVNDFQKGDIAEGYSVSREKKESFPLTVTSAQKNPTAFYLCASSLAPSPEAFFGQGTRLTVV.

Regarding this clone: Additional DNA sequences in this sample encode the identical CDR3. This chain uses TRBV5-1 with TRBJ2-3; TRBD1 matches at 8 bases. The V gene's germline CDR1 is SGHRS and CDR2 YFSETQ. Unmatched junction bases numbered 6, after V lost 4 bases and J lost 5 bases. The CDR3 spans 14 residues. The CDR3 loop is CASSPGQGGDTQYF. The CDR3 DNA reads TGCGCCAGCAGCCCCGGACAGGGCGGAGATACGCAGTATTTT.

The rearrangement joins TRBV29-1 to TRBJ2-3; TRBD1 might be the D (5 bases). CDR1 SQVTM and CDR2 ANQGSEA come from the germline V gene. The CDR3 has 14 residues. V was shortened by 5 bases and J by 1 base, with 13 bases between the two germline ends. The CDR3 DNA sequence: TGCAGCGTTCTTGGCCTAGGGGGCACAGATACGCAGTATTTT. Translation gives CSVLGLGGTDTQYF.

The rearrangement links TRBV9 to TRBJ2-7; the match to TRBD2 covers 7 bases. V shed 4 bases and J 3 bases; nucleotides not matched to a gene: 10. This CDR3 spans 15 amino acids. Germline CDR1 reads SGDLS; CDR2 reads YYNGEE. CDR3 residues: CASSPPAGDFYEQYF. The CDR3 DNA reads as TGTGCCAGCAGCCCGCCCGCGGGGGACTTCTACGAGCAGTACTTC.

The genes are TRBV3-1 (or the pseudogene TRBV3-2) and TRBJ1-2; 8 bases map to TRBD1. Germline V gene lookup returns CDR1 LGHDT and CDR2 YNNKEL (reference sequence). The CDR3 has 16 residues. J was trimmed by 8 bases and V by 5 bases; bases with no gene match: 16. CDR3: CASSKAGGISSWGYTF. The CDR3 bases are TGTGCCAGCAGCAAGGCAGGGGGCATCTCCTCGTGGGGCTACACCTTC.

The chain employs TRBV9 and TRBJ1-1; 7 positions agree with TRBD1. V lost 0 bases to trimming and J lost 2 bases; unmatched junction nucleotides: 4. Germline assignment: CDR1 SGDLS and CDR2 YYNGEE. The CDR3 is made up of 15 amino acids. The CDR3 nucleotides read TGTGCCAGCAGCGTAGAAGGGACAGTAAACACTGAAGCTTTCTTT. Protein: CASSVEGTVNTEAFF. Full variable domain (remainder filled in from reference TRBV9 and TRBJ1-1): DSGVTQTPKHLITATGQRVTLRCSPRSGDLSVYWYQQSLDQGLQFLIQYYNGEERAKGNILERFSAQQFPDLHSELNLSSLELGDSALYFCASSVEGTVNTEAFFGQGTRLTVV.

The CDR3 DNA reads as TGTGCCAGCAGTTTGGGGACACTGAGCTCCTACGAGCAGTACTTC. It encodes CASSLGTLSSYEQYF. The J gene is TRBJ2-7, the V gene TRBV27; weak D call: TRBD1 (6 bases). The V and J ends lost 3 bases and 0 bases respectively, with 12 bases between them. CDR1 MNHEY and CDR2 SMNVEV come from the germline V gene (reference sequence). The CDR3 is 15 amino acids.

The V gene is TRBV7-9, the J gene TRBJ2-3; 8 positions match TRBD2. The germline V gene has CDR1 SEHNR and CDR2 FQNEAQ (reference sequence). This CDR3 region has 14 residues. J was trimmed by 6 bases and V by 11 bases; bases with no gene match: 13. The CDR3 DNA reads TGTGCCGGGAGGGGAGCGGGGGCATCCGATACGCAGTATTTT. Translation: CAGRGAGASDTQYF.

A remark on this clone: At one of its ends the junction is not consistent with the germline gene, which may arise from a read error. The rearrangement uses TRBV7-7 and TRBJ2-5; TRBD1 matches at 9 bases. The CDR3 runs to 15 residues. CDR1 and CDR2 from the germline V gene are SSHAT and FNYEAQ (reference sequence). DNA of the CDR3: TGTGCTAGCAGCCCCGGCAGGGACAGGGAAAAGACCCAGTACTTC. Its protein product is CASSPGRDREKTQYF.